This TCR beta chain was captured in a study of shared clonotypes between healthy human individuals. The V end lost 5 bases, the J end lost 0 bases, and 14 bases lay between the germline ends. Looked up from germline, CDR1 is SGHNT and CDR2 is YENEEA. The CDR3 is 15 residues long. Generated by immunoSEQ multiplex PCR, the TCRdb table keeps only in-frame clones and is missing some. The sample contains 1.6 million or so clones, roughly 96% of which appear only once. The sequencing sample was made of naive CD4+ T cells sorted from blood. As to subset: CD45RA+ positively selected. The chain employs TRBV11-3 and TRBJ2-7; no clear D gene. The sequence was collected from a young man in good health. This chain's CDR3 is CASSLRTGSSYEQYF. CDR3 nucleotide sequence: TGTGCCAGCAGCCTCCGGACGGGTAGCTCCTACGAGCAGTACTTC.